Each of the 27 T cell receptor beta chains below was sequenced from the same sample in a study of blood T cell repertoires in COVID-19. Assay: immunoSEQ multiplex PCR; the TCRdb copy retains only in-frame clones and omits some. The data hold fewer than 200,000 clones, with roughly four fifths observed a single time. The sequenced sample was peripheral blood. These receptor sequences come from a woman in her sixties or seventies with COVID-19, enrolled during active disease.

The V call is TRBV10-3, the J call TRBJ2-5; no reliable D call. Germline V gene lookup returns CDR1 ENHRY and CDR2 SYGVKD. This CDR3 has 13 residues. Between the trimmed V and J ends, which lost 8 bases and 2 bases, there was a span of 12 bases. CDR3 residues: CAISDWNQETQYF. CDR3 DNA sequence: TGTGCCATCTCAGACTGGAATCAAGAGACCCAGTACTTC.

This clone was counted between two and nine times. The rearrangement uses TRBV10-1 and TRBJ1-2; the D is unclear. Deletions cut 6 bases from V and 0 bases from J, with 26 bases between. From germline, CDR1 is WNHNN and CDR2 SYGVQD (reference sequence). The CDR3 length is 19 residues. CDR3 nucleotides: TGCGCCAGCAGCGAGCGGGAGTCTGGTGCTAGGGCTACTAACTATGGCTACACCTTC. This encodes CASSERESGARATNYGYTF.

This chain links TRBV5-1 with TRBJ1-1; TRBD1 is a possible D gene (6 bases). Germline-derived CDR1 and CDR2 are SGHRS and YFSETQ. This CDR3 has 14 amino acids. The germline V and J ends were trimmed by 5 bases and 1 base, with 12 bases remaining between them. Here the CDR3 DNA reads TGCGCCAGCAGTAAGACAGGATCGAACACTGAAGCTTTCTTT. Protein: CASSKTGSNTEAFF.

The CDR3 is CASSTSGGRGTQYF. The CDR3 DNA reads TGCGCCAGCAGCACTAGCGGGGGCAGAGGGACCCAGTACTTC. The chain joins TRBV4-1 to TRBJ2-5; 11 bases fit TRBD2. V shed 5 bases, J shed 7 bases, and the junction held 6 bases outside the gene matches. CDR3 length: 14 residues. The germline CDR1 and CDR2 sequences are MGHRA and YSYEKL.

V gene TRBV9 combines with J gene TRBJ1-3; the D gene is possibly TRBD1 (6 bases). The CDR3 consists of 17 residues. Deletions cut 4 bases from V and 2 bases from J, with 19 bases between. Germline CDR1 is SGDLS and CDR2 is YYNGEE. The CDR3 nucleotides are TGTGCCAGCAGCTCAAGTCGGACAGCTCGGGCTGGAAACACCATATATTTT. Its protein product is CASSSSRTARAGNTIYF.

The V and J genes are TRBV2 and TRBJ1-1; D gene ambiguous. The CDR3 extends over 10 amino acids. Trimming cost V 6 bases and J 8 bases, with 7 bases left between them. CDR1 is SNHLY, CDR2 FYNNEI, per germline. CDR3 bases: TGTGCCAGCAGGAGTTCAGAAGCTTTCTTT. Protein: CASRSSEAFF.

The genes are TRBV5-1 and TRBJ2-1, with TRBD2 identical over 7 bases. CDR1 is SGHRS, CDR2 YFSETQ, per germline. The CDR3 runs 13 residues. V shed 1 base, J shed 7 bases, and the junction held 2 bases outside the gene matches. CDR3 residues: CASSLQGGNEQFF. The CDR3 DNA is TGCGCCAGCAGCTTGCAGGGAGGGAATGAGCAGTTCTTC. Filled out from reference TRBV5-1 and TRBJ2-1, the complete variable domain reads KAGVTQTPRYLIKTRGQQVTLSCSPISGHRSVSWYQQTPGQGLQFLFEYFSETQRNKGNFPGRFSGRQFSNSRSEMNVSTLELGDSALYLCASSLQGGNEQFFGPGTRLTVL.

The chain employs TRBV18 and TRBJ2-1; TRBD2 is a possible D gene (7 bases). The CDR3 runs to 16 residues. In germline, CDR1 is KGHSH, CDR2 LQKENI. Trimming cost V 3 bases and J 2 bases, with 14 bases left between them. This CDR3 is CASSPRGAGTYNEQFF. CDR3 in DNA: TGTGCCAGCTCACCCCGGGGGGCAGGTACCTACAATGAGCAGTTCTTC.

V and J are TRBV5-4 and TRBJ1-2, with D perhaps TRBD1 (6 bases). The germline V gene has CDR1 SGHNT and CDR2 YYREEE (reference sequence). The CDR3 covers 14 residues. V lost 2 bases to trimming and J lost 8 bases, with 16 bases between them. The CDR3 DNA follows: TGTGCCAGCAGCTTAGTTAGCAGGGGAGAAGGCTACACCTTC. Translating gives CASSLVSRGEGYTF. Filled out from reference TRBV5-4 and TRBJ1-2, the complete variable domain reads ETGVTQSPTHLIKTRGQQVTLRCSSQSGHNTVSWYQQALGQGPQFIFQYYREEENGRGNFPPRFSGLQFPNYSSELNVNALELDDSALYLCASSLVSRGEGYTFGSGTRLTVV.

This clone was detected a few times. The identical CDR3 is also encoded by other nucleotide sequences in the sample. The chain joins TRBV24-1 to TRBJ2-1; TRBD2 matches 9 bases. After removal of 4 bases from V and 3 bases from J, the junction contained 9 bases not matched to a gene. Germline V gene lookup returns CDR1 KGHDR and CDR2 SFDVKD. This CDR3 has 17 amino acids. In DNA form, the CDR3 reads TGTGCCACCAGTGACCCATCCGGGACTAGCAGCTACAATGAGCAGTTCTTC. This encodes CATSDPSGTSSYNEQFF.

The V gene is TRBV30, the J gene TRBJ2-2; 8 bases align to TRBD2. V shed 1 base, J shed 6 bases, and the junction held 7 bases outside the gene matches. From germline, CDR1 is GTSNPN and CDR2 SVGIG (reference sequence). The CDR3 extends over 15 amino acids. Here the CDR3 reads CAWSGIAGKAGELFF. The CDR3 nucleotides read TGTGCCTGGAGTGGGATAGCGGGAAAGGCCGGGGAGCTGTTTTTT.

The chain has TRBV12-3 or TRBV12-4 and TRBJ2-3, with D possibly matching TRBD2 (5 bases). CDR3 size: 12 residues. Trimming removed 2 bases from V and 10 bases from J, with 10 bases in between. CDR3 amino acids: CASSLTGYPQYF. CDR3 bases: TGTGCCAGCAGTTTAACGGGGTACCCGCAGTATTTT.

The chain uses TRBV7-2 and TRBJ1-3; D not certain. CDR3 length: 15 residues. Trimming removed 5 bases at V and 2 bases at J, with 13 bases between. CDR1 is SGHTA and CDR2 is FQGNSA in the germline V gene. Written as DNA, the CDR3 is TGTGCCAGCAGCCCCAGTGGGAGGGCTGGAAACACCATATATTTT. This codes for CASSPSGRAGNTIYF. The full variable domain, rest sourced from reference TRBV7-2 and TRBJ1-3, is GAGVSQSPSNKVTEKGKDVELRCDPISGHTALYWYRQSLGQGLEFLIYFQGNSAPDKSGLPSDRFSAERTGGSVSTLTIQRTQQEDSAVYLCASSPSGRAGNTIYFGEGSWLTVV.

This rearrangement joins TRBV7-6 to TRBJ2-1; 9 bases fit TRBD2. The CDR3 runs to 15 residues. V was clipped by 4 bases and J by 5 bases; unmatched bases: 6. Looked up from germline, CDR1 is SGHVS and CDR2 is FNYEAQ. In DNA form, the CDR3 reads TGTGCCAGCAGCTCAGCTAGCGGGGTCGACAATGAGCAGTTCTTC. It codes for CASSSASGVDNEQFF.

This clone has a single count. The chain recombines TRBV10-1 with TRBJ1-5, with a tentative D call TRBD1 (6 bases). CDR1 WNHNN and CDR2 SYGVQD come from the germline V gene (reference sequence). CDR3 length equals 16 residues. V lost 4 bases, J lost 0 bases, and 13 bases lay in between. The CDR3 DNA reads TGCGCCAGCAGTGGCAGGACAGTTTATAGCAATCAGCCCCAGCATTTT. It specifies CASSGRTVYSNQPQHF.

This clone was seen a single time. The chain couples TRBV28 to TRBJ2-7; D is unresolved. This CDR3 comprises 12 residues. V lost 6 bases, J lost 5 bases, and 11 bases lay in between. Germline values: CDR1 MDHEN, CDR2 SYDVKM. CDR3 DNA: TGTGCCAGCAGCCTAAGTACCGACGAGCAGTACTTC. It yields the protein CASSLSTDEQYF.

This clone was seen only a few times. The chain is built from TRBV11-2 and TRBJ2-1; 13 nucleotides match TRBD2. CDR1 is SGHAT, CDR2 FQNNGV, per germline. Trimming took 4 bases from V and 6 from J; bases not matched to a gene: 12. This CDR3 is 18 amino acids long. DNA of the CDR3: TGTGCCAGCAGCTCATACCTCTTACTAGCGGGAGGGGGCAATGAGCAGTTCTTC. This sequence encodes CASSSYLLLAGGGNEQFF.

This clone was seen more than once but under ten times. The chain uses TRBV2 and TRBJ2-7; D is uncertain. V lost 7 bases and J lost 0, with 7 bases in between. CDR3 length: 12 amino acids. CDR1 is SNHLY, CDR2 FYNNEI, per germline. The CDR3 nucleotides read TGTGCCAGCACGTTCTCCTCCTACGAGCAGTACTTC. Translated, it gives CASTFSSYEQYF.

The chain links TRBV28 to TRBJ1-1, with D possibly being TRBD1 (6 bases). The CDR3 loop spans 13 amino acids. The V end lost 6 bases, the J end lost 5 bases, and 13 bases lay between the germline ends. CDR1 and CDR2 (germline): MDHEN, SYDVKM. The chain's CDR3 is CASSQQGRTEAFF. DNA of the CDR3: TGTGCCAGCAGCCAACAGGGTCGGACTGAAGCTTTCTTT. Complete variable domain (other parts from reference TRBV28 and TRBJ1-1): DVKVTQSSRYLVKRTGEKVFLECVQDMDHENMFWYRQDPGLGLRLIYFSYDVKMKEKGDIPEGYSVSREKKERFSLILESASTNQTSMYLCASSQQGRTEAFFGQGTRLTVV.

This chain joins TRBV28 and TRBJ2-1, with 8 bases that match TRBD2. This CDR3 is built from 14 residues. Germline assignment: CDR1 MDHEN and CDR2 SYDVKM. After removal of 3 bases from V and 16 bases from J, the junction contained 14 bases not matched to a gene. The CDR3 DNA sequence: TGTGCCAGCAGTTTGGGGGGGATAGCGGGAATGAATTTCTTC. Amino acid sequence: CASSLGGIAGMNFF.

V and J are TRBV7-2 and TRBJ2-1; 11 positions match TRBD2. The ends lost 4 bases at V and 10 bases at J; junction bases unmatched: 9. CDR3 length: 15 residues. Germline V lookup: CDR1 SGHTA, CDR2 FQGNSA. The CDR3, as DNA: TGTGCCAGCAGCTCCCTAGCGGGAGGTCCCCCGGAGCAGTTCTTC. Protein: CASSSLAGGPPEQFF. Variable domain in full (rest from reference TRBV7-2 and TRBJ2-1): GAGVSQSPSNKVTEKGKDVELRCDPISGHTALYWYRQSLGQGLEFLIYFQGNSAPDKSGLPSDRFSAERTGGSVSTLTIQRTQQEDSAVYLCASSSLAGGPPEQFFGPGTRLTVL.

The chain has TRBV29-1 and TRBJ1-1; tentatively, D is TRBD1 (6 bases). V gave up 6 bases and J gave up 3 bases, with 20 bases separating them. The CDR3 extends over 15 amino acids. In germline, CDR1 is SQVTM, CDR2 ANQGSEA. Here the CDR3 reads CSVEKLDSPDTEAFF. The CDR3 DNA sequence: TGCAGCGTGGAAAAATTGGACAGCCCAGACACTGAAGCTTTCTTT. The full variable domain, with the rest looked up from reference TRBV29-1 and TRBJ1-1, is SAVISQKPSRDICQRGTSLTIQCQVDSQVTMMFWYRQQPGQSLTLIATANQGSEATYESGFVIDKFPISRPNLTFSTLTVSNMSPEDSSIYLCSVEKLDSPDTEAFFGQGTRLTVV.

V gene TRBV7-2 combines with J gene TRBJ2-1; D not certain. V was trimmed by 2 bases and J by 4 bases, leaving 15 bases between them. Germline V gives CDR1 SGHTA, CDR2 FQGNSA. The CDR3 has 16 residues. The CDR3 DNA is TGTGCCAGCAGCTTACGCTTTGACGGAGAGTACAATGAGCAGTTCTTC. This translates into CASSLRFDGEYNEQFF.

The gene calls are TRBV18 and TRBJ2-3; D not certain. The CDR3 totals 14 residues. Germline V lookup: CDR1 KGHSH, CDR2 LQKENI. The ends were cut back, 6 bases at V and 1 base at J, with 11 bases in the middle. CDR3 amino acids: CASSLGPGTDTQYF. CDR3 bases: TGTGCCAGCTCCCTGGGCCCCGGCACAGATACGCAGTATTTT.

The V call is TRBV28, the J call TRBJ2-5, with 8 nucleotides matching TRBD1. Trimming at V came to 4 bases and at J to 4 bases, leaving 5 bases not matched to a gene. This CDR3 contains 14 residues. Germline V lookup: CDR1 MDHEN, CDR2 SYDVKM. The CDR3 DNA is TGTGCCAGCAGTTCGACAGGGGCGGGAGAGACCCAGTACTTC. Translated: CASSSTGAGETQYF.

This clone was recorded a few times. CDR3 protein: CAISPQGSGTEAFF. DNA for the CDR3: TGTGCCATCAGCCCTCAGGGGTCGGGCACTGAAGCTTTCTTT. This chain uses TRBV10-3 with TRBJ1-1; a possible D gene is TRBD1 (6 bases). Trimming took 6 bases from V and 4 from J, leaving 15 bases between them. CDR1 ENHRY and CDR2 SYGVKD come from the germline V gene. The CDR3 length is 14 residues.

V usage is TRBV5-1 and J usage is TRBJ2-7; the D is unclear. V lost 7 bases and J 0 bases, leaving 14 bases between the germline ends. This CDR3 comprises 14 residues. Germline CDR1 and CDR2: SGHRS and YFSETQ. CDR3 sequence reads: CASAESAISYEQYF. CDR3 coding DNA: TGCGCCAGCGCCGAGAGCGCCATCTCCTACGAGCAGTACTTC.